The rows below give T cell receptor beta chains drawn from one sample of a study of cytomegalovirus exposure and HLA in healthy donors. Profiling relied on immunoSEQ multiplex PCR, and the TCRdb table lists in-frame clones only, not all of them. The sample includes 150,000 to 200,000 clones. Sequencing used PBMCs. The receptors were gathered from a boy between 10 and 17 years old in good health and CMV-seronegative. Both conserved end residues are part of each CDR3. Fields, in order: CDR3 protein, CDR3 DNA, J gene, D gene, V gene. D genes are given only for firm matches.

CASSSSAAGFRNQPQHF TGTGCCAGCAGCTCCTCCGCGGCAGGGTTTCGCAATCAGCCCCAGCATTTT TRBJ1-5 - TRBV13
CASSTREVNTEAFF TGTGCCAGCAGTACCCGGGAAGTGAACACTGAAGCTTTCTTT TRBJ1-1 - TRBV13
CAISEGQGSRTEAFF TGTGCCATCAGTGAAGGACAGGGAAGTCGAACTGAAGCTTTCTTT TRBJ1-1 TRBD1 TRBV10-3
CASSPTGEQGYTF TGTGCCAGCAGCCCCACAGGGGAGCAGGGCTACACCTTC TRBJ1-2 TRBD1 TRBV7-3
CASSPRLAGAQYEQYF TGTGCCAGCTCACCAAGACTAGCGGGGGCCCAATACGAGCAGTACTTC TRBJ2-7 TRBD2 TRBV18
CASSVQGRNGYTF TGTGCCAGCAGCGTACAGGGGAGGAATGGCTACACCTTC TRBJ1-2 TRBD1 TRBV7-9
CASSQEGIGGVDEQFF TGCGCCAGCAGCCAAGAAGGAATCGGGGGGGTGGATGAGCAGTTCTTC TRBJ2-1 TRBD2 TRBV4-3
CASSSADRGQETQYF TGCGCCAGCAGCTCGGCCGACAGGGGCCAAGAGACCCAGTACTTC TRBJ2-5 TRBD1 TRBV5-1
CASSSSGTDHGYTF TGTGCCAGCAGCTCCTCCGGGACAGACCATGGCTACACCTTC TRBJ1-2 TRBD1 TRBV9
CASSPTWGPTGELFF TGTGCCAGCAGTCCAACCTGGGGGCCCACCGGGGAGCTGTTTTTT TRBJ2-2 - TRBV27
CASSLSGINEKLFF TGTGCCAGCAGTTTATCAGGAATTAATGAAAAACTGTTTTTT TRBJ1-4 - TRBV28
CASSKGTLTTIYF TGTGCCAGCAGTAAGGGGACACTGACAACCATATATTTT TRBJ1-3 - TRBV6-5
CASADPGTSLYEQYF TGTGCCAGTGCGGACCCCGGGACAAGCCTCTACGAGCAGTACTTC TRBJ2-7 - TRBV28
CASSARRGPNTGELFF TGTGCCAGCAGCGCGAGGAGGGGGCCAAACACCGGGGAGCTGTTTTTT TRBJ2-2 - TRBV9
CASSLTDRTNTEAFF TGTGCCAGCAGTCTAACTGACAGAACGAACACTGAAGCTTTCTTT TRBJ1-1 - TRBV6-5
CASSDSLAAHFSTDTQYF TGCGCCAGCAGTGATAGCCTAGCTGCCCACTTTAGCACAGATACGCAGTATTTT TRBJ2-3 - TRBV10-1
CASSYGRGAYEQYF TGTGCCAGCAGTTACGGCAGGGGAGCCTACGAGCAGTACTTC TRBJ2-7 - TRBV27
CASSLMGTGANTEAFF TGCGCCAGCAGCTTGATGGGGACAGGGGCAAACACTGAAGCTTTCTTT TRBJ1-1 TRBD1 TRBV5-1
CASSPNTGGSPLHF TGTGCCAGCAGCCCCAACACAGGGGGTTCACCCCTCCACTTT TRBJ1-6 TRBD1 TRBV9
CASSLRGQGSYEQYF TGTGCCAGCAGTTTAAGGGGACAGGGCTCCTACGAGCAGTACTTC TRBJ2-7 TRBD1 TRBV27
CASSSDRESNQPQHF TGTGCCAGCAGCTCTGACAGGGAAAGCAATCAGCCCCAGCATTTT TRBJ1-5 TRBD1 TRBV7-9
CASSQGYSLSYEQYF TGCGCCAGCAGCCAAGGGTACAGCCTATCTTACGAGCAGTACTTC TRBJ2-7 - TRBV4-3
CASRLDRGYGGELFF TGTGCCAGCAGGTTGGACAGGGGGTATGGCGGGGAGCTGTTTTTT TRBJ2-2 TRBD1 TRBV28
CASSKRDRVNEKLFF TGTGCCAGCAGCAAAAGAGACAGGGTAAATGAAAAACTGTTTTTT TRBJ1-4 TRBD1 TRBV5-4
CASSRGGGPGEQYF TGCGCCAGCAGCCGCGGCGGGGGGCCTGGCGAGCAGTACTTC TRBJ2-7 TRBD2 TRBV4-1
CASSSGQGLYQPQHF TGTGCCAGCAGCTCTGGACAGGGCCTTTATCAGCCCCAGCATTTT TRBJ1-5 TRBD1 TRBV7-9
CASTETGLEAFF TGCGCCAGCACCGAGACAGGATTAGAAGCTTTCTTT TRBJ1-1 - TRBV5-1
CASERGGGSTEAFF TGCGCCAGCGAGCGCGGGGGCGGAAGCACTGAAGCTTTCTTT TRBJ1-1 - TRBV5-1
CASSVRDMDEAFF TGTGCCAGCAGCGTCCGGGACATGGATGAAGCTTTCTTT TRBJ1-1 - TRBV11-2
CASSWTGVVNQPQHF TGTGCCAGCAGTTGGACAGGGGTAGTAAATCAGCCCCAGCATTTT TRBJ1-5 TRBD1 TRBV2
CATSREGAAFF TGTGCCACCAGCAGAGAGGGGGCAGCTTTCTTT TRBJ1-1 - TRBV15
CASSLAGGLTGELFF TGTGCCAGCAGCTTAGCAGGGGGCCTTACCGGGGAGCTGTTTTTT TRBJ2-2 TRBD1 TRBV13
CASSLIQINYGYTF TGTGCCAGCAGTTTAATTCAGATTAACTATGGCTACACCTTC TRBJ1-2 - TRBV28
CASSPEGQVISPLHF TGCGCCAGCAGCCCGGAGGGACAGGTCATATCACCCCTCCACTTT TRBJ1-6 TRBD1 TRBV5-1
CASSNWTNVGNQPQHF TGTGCCAGCAGCAATTGGACAAACGTGGGCAATCAGCCCCAGCATTTT TRBJ1-5 - TRBV9
CASSQTGNPNQPQHF TGCGCCAGCAGCCAAACAGGGAACCCCAATCAGCCCCAGCATTTT TRBJ1-5 - TRBV5-1
CASSLAGAYNEQFF TGTGCCAGCAGCTTAGCAGGAGCCTACAATGAGCAGTTCTTC TRBJ2-1 - TRBV7-2
CASTSSAGGKLFF TGTGCCAGCACTAGCTCGGCCGGTGGAAAACTGTTTTTT TRBJ1-4 - TRBV27
CASSSPGQGSQPQHF TGTGCCAGCAGCTCCCCCGGACAGGGGAGTCAGCCCCAGCATTTT TRBJ1-5 TRBD1 TRBV5-8
CASSRGTGLTNEKLFF TGTGCCAGCAGTAGAGGGACAGGGCTAACTAATGAAAAACTGTTTTTT TRBJ1-4 TRBD1 TRBV27
CASRVLGGNSPLHF TGCGCCAGCAGAGTGTTAGGGGGTAACTCACCCCTCCACTTT TRBJ1-6 - TRBV4-1
CASSLKAGATEAFF TGTGCCAGCAGCTTAAAGGCAGGCGCCACTGAAGCTTTCTTT TRBJ1-1 - TRBV7-3
CASSFGKWDTQYF TGCGCCAGCAGCTTCGGGAAGTGGGATACGCAGTATTTT TRBJ2-3 - TRBV5-1
CASRTGSYEQYF TGTGCCTCCAGGACAGGGAGCTACGAGCAGTACTTC TRBJ2-7 TRBD1 TRBV2
CASSSPPQGNYEQYF TGTGCCAGCAGCTCTCCACCACAGGGGAACTACGAGCAGTACTTC TRBJ2-7 TRBD1 TRBV5-6
CASSPRDSLTYEQYF TGTGCCAGCAGCCCCCGGGACTCCCTAACCTACGAGCAGTACTTC TRBJ2-7 - TRBV7-6
CASSSGLAGGVGETQYF TGTGCCAGCAGCTCCGGACTAGCGGGGGGGGTAGGAGAGACCCAGTACTTC TRBJ2-5 TRBD2 TRBV7-3
CASSVVEGWGHNEQFF TGTGCCAGCAGCGTAGTGGAGGGGTGGGGACACAATGAGCAGTTCTTC TRBJ2-1 - TRBV9
CASSRTGLDGYTF TGTGCCAGTAGCCGGACAGGGCTGGATGGCTACACCTTC TRBJ1-2 TRBD1 TRBV19
CASRRGYNSPLHF TGTGCCAGCAGAAGGGGCTATAATTCACCCCTCCACTTT TRBJ1-6 - TRBV6-1
CASRAGNEKLFF TGTGCCAGCAGGGCGGGTAATGAAAAACTGTTTTTT TRBJ1-4 - TRBV27
CASSSRQGLNQPQHF TGTGCCAGCTCATCGAGACAGGGTCTTAATCAGCCCCAGCATTTT TRBJ1-5 TRBD1 TRBV18
CASTGGGRDYGYTF TGTGCCAGCACCGGGGGGGGGCGAGACTATGGCTACACCTTC TRBJ1-2 - TRBV7-2
CASSSNGQGDDTDTQYF TGTGCCAGCTCATCCAACGGACAGGGGGATGACACAGATACGCAGTATTTT TRBJ2-3 TRBD1 TRBV18
CASSDINRGRLYEQYF TGTGCCAGCAGTGACATTAACAGGGGGCGCTTATACGAGCAGTACTTC TRBJ2-7 TRBD1 TRBV6-1